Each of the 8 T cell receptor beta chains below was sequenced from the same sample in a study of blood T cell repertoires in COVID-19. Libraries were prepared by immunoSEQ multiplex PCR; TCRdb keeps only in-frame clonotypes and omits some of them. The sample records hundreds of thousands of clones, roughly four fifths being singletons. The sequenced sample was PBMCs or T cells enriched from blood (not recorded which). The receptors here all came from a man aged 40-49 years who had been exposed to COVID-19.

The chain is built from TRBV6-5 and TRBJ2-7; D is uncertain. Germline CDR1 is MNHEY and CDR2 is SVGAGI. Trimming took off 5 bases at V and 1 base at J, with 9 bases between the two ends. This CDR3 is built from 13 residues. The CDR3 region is CASSIQKSYEQYF. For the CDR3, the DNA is TGTGCCAGCAGTATCCAGAAGTCCTACGAGCAGTACTTC.

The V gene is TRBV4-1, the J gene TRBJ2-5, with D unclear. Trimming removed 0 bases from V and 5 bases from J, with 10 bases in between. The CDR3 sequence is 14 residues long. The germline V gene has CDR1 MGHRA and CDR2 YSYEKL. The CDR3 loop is CASSQDTGSETQYF. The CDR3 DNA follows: TGCGCCAGCAGCCAAGATACGGGTTCCGAGACCCAGTACTTC.

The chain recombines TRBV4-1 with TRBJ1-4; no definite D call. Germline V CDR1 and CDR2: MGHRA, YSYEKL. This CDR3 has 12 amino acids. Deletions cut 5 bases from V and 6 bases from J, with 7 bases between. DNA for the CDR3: TGCGCCAGCAGCAAAGCTTATGAAAAACTGTTTTTT. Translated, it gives CASSKAYEKLFF.

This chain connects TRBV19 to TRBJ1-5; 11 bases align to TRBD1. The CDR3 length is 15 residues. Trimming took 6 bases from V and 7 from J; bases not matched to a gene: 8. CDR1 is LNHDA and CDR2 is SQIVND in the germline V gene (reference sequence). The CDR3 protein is CASRQGTGGRQPQHF. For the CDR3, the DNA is TGTGCCAGTAGGCAGGGGACAGGGGGTCGACAGCCCCAGCATTTT.

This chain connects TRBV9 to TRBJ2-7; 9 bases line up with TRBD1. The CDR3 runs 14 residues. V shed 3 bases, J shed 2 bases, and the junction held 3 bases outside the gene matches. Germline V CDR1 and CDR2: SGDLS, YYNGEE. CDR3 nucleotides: TGTGCCAGCAGCGGCGGGACAGGGACCTACGAGCAGTACTTC. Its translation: CASSGGTGTYEQYF.

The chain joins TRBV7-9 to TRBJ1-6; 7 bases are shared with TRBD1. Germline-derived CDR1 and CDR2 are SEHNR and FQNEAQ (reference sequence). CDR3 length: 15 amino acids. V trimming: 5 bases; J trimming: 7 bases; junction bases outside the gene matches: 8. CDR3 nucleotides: TGTGCCAGCAGCACGTGGACAGGTCTCAATTCACCCCTCCACTTT. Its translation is CASSTWTGLNSPLHF.

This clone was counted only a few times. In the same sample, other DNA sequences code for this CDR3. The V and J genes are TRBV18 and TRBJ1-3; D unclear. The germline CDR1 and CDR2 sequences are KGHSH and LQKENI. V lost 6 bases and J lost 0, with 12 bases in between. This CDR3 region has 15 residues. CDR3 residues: CASSPGASSGNTIYF. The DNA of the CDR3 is TGTGCCAGCTCGCCGGGTGCGAGCTCTGGAAACACCATATATTTT.

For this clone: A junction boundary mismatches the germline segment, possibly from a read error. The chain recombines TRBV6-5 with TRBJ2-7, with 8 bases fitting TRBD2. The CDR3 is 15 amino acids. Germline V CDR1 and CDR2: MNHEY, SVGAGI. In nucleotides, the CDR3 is TGTGCCAGCCGTTATAGCGGGAACCCTACCTACGAGCAGTACTTC. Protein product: CASRYSGNPTYEQYF.